This T cell receptor (beta chain) was sequenced in a study of cytomegalovirus exposure and HLA in healthy donors. Broader study findings: Confirmation in vitro established that a few CMV-associated chains were specific for CMV antigens.

With respect to this clone: Its antigen is not identified.

Trimming took off 8 bases at V and 0 bases at J, with 17 bases between the two ends. CDR3 length: 16 amino acids. From germline, CDR1 is LNHDA and CDR2 SQIVND (reference sequence). The table came from immunoSEQ multiplex PCR; TCRdb's copy has only in-frame clones and leaves some out. Of some 330,000 clones listed, 86% are singletons. This clonotype was sampled from a young woman in good health and CMV-seronegative. The V gene is TRBV19, the J gene TRBJ1-5, with D perhaps TRBD1 (5 bases). Sequenced input: PBMCs. The CDR3 region is CASGGGATYSNQPQHF. The CDR3, as DNA: TGTGCCAGTGGTGGTGGGGCGACTTATAGCAATCAGCCCCAGCATTTT.